This is a list of T cell receptor beta chains from one sample in a study of cytomegalovirus exposure and HLA in healthy donors. TCRdb keeps only in-frame clones here, not all; method: immunoSEQ multiplex PCR. Counted here are about 150,000 clones, 80% to 90% occurring once; the ten biggest clones make up around 5.2%. Sequenced input: PBMCs. These receptors came from a woman in her thirties in good health and CMV-seronegative. Both conserved end residues are part of each CDR3. D genes are given only for firm matches. Not all rows give a size; the values are once, few, many and, for expanded clones, a class.

CDR3: CASSSDRVAQFF
DNA: TGTGCCAGCAGCTCTGACAGGGTAGCGCAGTTCTTC
D: TRBD1
size: .
J: TRBJ2-1
V: TRBV7-2

CDR3: CASSARVAGDNEQFF
DNA: TGTGCCAGCAGCGCCCGGGTAGCGGGAGATAATGAGCAGTTCTTC
D: TRBD2
size: .
J: TRBJ2-1
V: TRBV9

CDR3: CASSRLAGGYEQYF
DNA: TGTGCCAGCAGCCGACTAGCGGGAGGATACGAGCAGTACTTC
D: TRBD2
size: .
J: TRBJ2-7
V: TRBV28

CDR3: CASSQDRGNYGYTF
DNA: TGCGCCAGCAGCCAGGACAGGGGAAACTATGGCTACACCTTC
D: TRBD1
size: .
J: TRBJ1-2
V: TRBV4-3

CDR3: CASSEYETGREETQYF
DNA: TGTGCCAGCAGTGAATATGAAACAGGGAGGGAAGAGACCCAGTACTTC
D: .
size: once
J: TRBJ2-5
V: TRBV25-1

CDR3: CASSVGMGATDTQYF
DNA: TGTGCCAGCAGTGTCGGTATGGGAGCCACAGATACGCAGTATTTT
D: .
size: .
J: TRBJ2-3
V: TRBV2

CDR3: CASSLVGGSSEAFF
DNA: TGTGCCAGCAGCTTAGTAGGTGGTAGCTCTGAAGCTTTCTTT
D: .
size: .
J: TRBJ1-1
V: TRBV7-9

CDR3: CASTPVLGGDSNQPQHF
DNA: TGTGCCAGCACCCCAGTGCTAGGCGGAGATAGCAATCAGCCCCAGCATTTT
D: .
size: .
J: TRBJ1-5
V: TRBV6-4

CDR3: CASSLVGDREDGYTF
DNA: TGTGCCAGCAGCTTAGTAGGGGACAGGGAGGATGGCTACACCTTC
D: TRBD1
size: .
J: TRBJ1-2
V: TRBV7-9

CDR3: CASSVGGQPYSYEQYF
DNA: TGTGCCAGCAGCGTGGGAGGGCAACCTTATTCCTACGAGCAGTACTTC
D: TRBD2
size: once
J: TRBJ2-7
V: TRBV9

CDR3: CAISDVAGGPLQETQYF
DNA: TGTGCCATCAGTGATGTAGCGGGGGGCCCTCTCCAAGAGACCCAGTACTTC
D: TRBD2
size: .
J: TRBJ2-5
V: TRBV10-3

CDR3: CASSFEQGYNYGYTF
DNA: TGTGCCAGCAGTTTCGAACAGGGGTACAACTATGGCTACACCTTC
D: TRBD1
size: .
J: TRBJ1-2
V: TRBV27

CDR3: CASSVWDREFGELFF
DNA: TGTGCCAGCAGCGTCTGGGACAGGGAATTCGGGGAGCTGTTTTTT
D: TRBD1
size: once
J: TRBJ2-2
V: TRBV7-8

CDR3: CASSPGQGSTDTQYF
DNA: TGTGCCAGCAGCCCGGGACAGGGCAGCACAGATACGCAGTATTTT
D: TRBD1
size: .
J: TRBJ2-3
V: TRBV7-9

CDR3: CASSSFLSREGNEQFF
DNA: TGTGCCAGCAGTTCCTTCTTAAGCCGGGAGGGCAATGAGCAGTTCTTC
D: TRBD2
size: .
J: TRBJ2-1
V: TRBV27

CDR3: CASSLRGSSGGSEQFF
DNA: TGTGCCAGCAGCTTAAGGGGGTCTAGCGGGGGGAGTGAGCAGTTCTTC
D: TRBD2
size: once
J: TRBJ2-1
V: TRBV7-6

CDR3: CATLAGGAYEQYF
DNA: TGTGCCACCTTAGCGGGAGGAGCCTACGAGCAGTACTTC
D: TRBD2
size: .
J: TRBJ2-7
V: TRBV6-1

CDR3: CASRRQGRTSRNTEAFF
DNA: TGCGCCAGCAGGAGACAGGGAAGGACTTCACGGAACACTGAAGCTTTCTTT
D: TRBD1
size: .
J: TRBJ1-1
V: TRBV10-1

CDR3: CASLGGSGYTF
DNA: TGTGCCAGTCTCGGGGGATCTGGCTACACCTTC
D: .
size: .
J: TRBJ1-2
V: TRBV7-9

CDR3: CASSPGTGIETQYF
DNA: TGCGCCAGCAGCCCCGGGACAGGGATTGAGACCCAGTACTTC
D: TRBD1
size: .
J: TRBJ2-5
V: TRBV5-1

CDR3: CASSLFLRMPEKLFF
DNA: TGTGCCAGCAGCTTGTTTCTCAGAATGCCTGAAAAACTGTTTTTT
D: .
size: once
J: TRBJ1-4
V: TRBV11-2

CDR3: CASSRRDSLYEQYF
DNA: TGTGCCAGCAGCCGCCGGGACAGCCTCTACGAGCAGTACTTC
D: TRBD1
size: .
J: TRBJ2-7
V: TRBV5-6

CDR3: CASGTYRNTEAFF
DNA: TGTGCCAGTGGGACATACAGGAACACTGAAGCTTTCTTT
D: .
size: few
J: TRBJ1-1
V: TRBV19

CDR3: CATSRDLGQGGISGANVLTF
DNA: TGTGCCACCAGCAGAGATTTGGGACAGGGGGGAATCTCTGGGGCCAACGTCCTGACTTTC
D: TRBD1
size: .
J: TRBJ2-6
V: TRBV15

CDR3: CATSTGADYEQYF
DNA: TGTGCCACCAGCACAGGGGCGGACTACGAGCAGTACTTC
D: .
size: .
J: TRBJ2-7
V: TRBV15

CDR3: CASSSLTGVSYGYTF
DNA: TGTGCCAGCAGCTCGTTAACAGGGGTTTCCTATGGCTACACCTTC
D: TRBD1
size: .
J: TRBJ1-2
V: TRBV11-2

CDR3: CASSLEALTGGLRSNQPQHF
DNA: TGTGCCAGCAGCTTAGAGGCCCTGACAGGGGGCCTTAGAAGCAATCAGCCCCAGCATTTT
D: TRBD1
size: .
J: TRBJ1-5
V: TRBV11-2

CDR3: CASSQDAGNTEAFF
DNA: TGCGCCAGCAGCCAAGATGCCGGGAACACTGAAGCTTTCTTT
D: .
size: few
J: TRBJ1-1
V: TRBV4-3

CDR3: CASSVEGGLTLNTEAFF
DNA: TGTGCCAGCAGCGTAGAAGGAGGGCTTACATTGAACACTGAAGCTTTCTTT
D: .
size: .
J: TRBJ1-1
V: TRBV9

CDR3: CASSYFAGGPRGYTF
DNA: TGTGCCAGCAGTTACTTCGCAGGGGGGCCAAGGGGCTACACCTTC
D: TRBD1
size: .
J: TRBJ1-2
V: TRBV6-5

CDR3: CASRTGTITDTQYF
DNA: TGTGCCAGCAGGACCGGGACTATCACAGATACGCAGTATTTT
D: TRBD2
size: once
J: TRBJ2-3
V: TRBV2

CDR3: CASSQLRKRHMVYGYTF
DNA: TGCGCCAGCAGCCAACTTCGGAAGAGACATATGGTGTATGGCTACACCTTC
D: .
size: .
J: TRBJ1-2
V: TRBV4-3

CDR3: CASSEEPGGDTQYF
DNA: TGTGCCAGCAGTGAAGAACCAGGGGGCGATACGCAGTATTTT
D: TRBD1
size: .
J: TRBJ2-3
V: TRBV2

CDR3: CASSSDLSTDTQYF
DNA: TGTGCCAGTAGTAGCGATCTTAGCACAGATACGCAGTATTTT
D: .
size: .
J: TRBJ2-3
V: TRBV19

CDR3: CASSSRDRQETQYF
DNA: TGTGCCAGCAGCTCACGGGACAGACAAGAGACCCAGTACTTC
D: TRBD1
size: .
J: TRBJ2-5
V: TRBV11-2

CDR3: CATSRDESGTGSVELFF
DNA: TGTGCCACCAGCAGAGATGAGTCGGGGACAGGGTCTGTGGAACTGTTTTTT
D: TRBD1
size: .
J: TRBJ1-4
V: TRBV15

CDR3: CASSMVPGGTNEQFF
DNA: TGTGCCAGTAGTATGGTACCGGGGGGAACGAATGAGCAGTTCTTC
D: TRBD2
size: .
J: TRBJ2-1
V: TRBV19

CDR3: CAWSGDWSYEQYF
DNA: TGTGCCTGGAGTGGGGACTGGTCCTACGAGCAGTACTTC
D: .
size: .
J: TRBJ2-7
V: TRBV30

CDR3: CASSLGQGQAYNEQFF
DNA: TGTGCCAGCAGTTTAGGACAGGGGCAAGCCTACAATGAGCAGTTCTTC
D: TRBD1
size: .
J: TRBJ2-1
V: TRBV7-3

CDR3: CASNRQGAEAFF
DNA: TGTGCCAGCAATAGACAGGGCGCTGAAGCTTTCTTT
D: TRBD1
size: .
J: TRBJ1-1
V: TRBV14

CDR3: CAWSQGGAAKNIQYF
DNA: TGTGCCTGGAGCCAAGGTGGGGCGGCCAAAAACATTCAGTACTTC
D: .
size: .
J: TRBJ2-4
V: TRBV30

CDR3: CASSQLPGQPTGNTIYF
DNA: TGTGCCAGCAGCCAACTCCCTGGGCAGCCCACTGGAAACACCATATATTTT
D: .
size: .
J: TRBJ1-3
V: TRBV14

CDR3: CASSLSRGLPYNEQFF
DNA: TGTGCCAGCAGCTTAAGTAGGGGGCTCCCCTACAATGAGCAGTTCTTC
D: TRBD1
size: .
J: TRBJ2-1
V: TRBV7-9

CDR3: CASSLPGQDYGYTF
DNA: TGTGCCAGCTCACTACCGGGACAGGACTATGGCTACACCTTC
D: TRBD1
size: .
J: TRBJ1-2
V: TRBV18

CDR3: CAWSWTGEAFF
DNA: TGTGCCTGGAGCTGGACGGGAGAAGCTTTCTTT
D: .
size: .
J: TRBJ1-1
V: TRBV30

CDR3: CASSYGGKPYEQYF
DNA: TGTGCCAGCAGTTACGGCGGGAAACCCTACGAGCAGTACTTC
D: .
size: few
J: TRBJ2-7
V: TRBV6-5

CDR3: CASRGDRTSTDTQYF
DNA: TGTGCCAGTAGGGGGGACAGAACTAGCACAGATACGCAGTATTTT
D: TRBD1
size: .
J: TRBJ2-3
V: TRBV19

CDR3: CASSLTLGGVSYEQYF
DNA: TGCGCCAGCAGCCTTACGCTTGGGGGGGTCTCCTACGAGCAGTACTTC
D: TRBD2
size: .
J: TRBJ2-7
V: TRBV4-3

CDR3: CASSLSRGPDTQYF
DNA: TGTGCCAGCAGTTTATCCAGGGGGCCAGATACGCAGTATTTT
D: TRBD1
size: .
J: TRBJ2-3
V: TRBV27

CDR3: CASSPRGGDEQYF
DNA: TGTGCCAGCAGCCCCAGGGGAGGGGACGAGCAGTACTTC
D: .
size: few
J: TRBJ2-7
V: TRBV5-4

CDR3: CASSQGQGIYEQYF
DNA: TGTGCCAGCTCACAAGGACAGGGCATCTACGAGCAGTACTTC
D: TRBD1
size: .
J: TRBJ2-7
V: TRBV18

CDR3: CASSPGQGYGYTF
DNA: TGTGCCAGCAGCCCCGGACAGGGCTATGGCTACACCTTC
D: TRBD1
size: few
J: TRBJ1-2
V: TRBV5-6

CDR3: CASSVGGGAQNIQYF
DNA: TGTGCCAGCAGCGTAGGAGGCGGGGCCCAAAACATTCAGTACTTC
D: .
size: .
J: TRBJ2-4
V: TRBV9

CDR3: CASSPDGQFYGYTF
DNA: TGTGCCAGCAGCCCGGATGGACAGTTCTATGGCTACACCTTC
D: .
size: .
J: TRBJ1-2
V: TRBV7-2

CDR3: CASSPATDSNNSPLHF
DNA: TGTGCCAGCAGCCCTGCGACAGACTCTAATAATTCACCCCTCCACTTT
D: .
size: few
J: TRBJ1-6
V: TRBV9

CDR3: CATSSRAENEQFF
DNA: TGTGCCACCAGCAGTCGTGCGGAGAATGAGCAGTTCTTC
D: .
size: .
J: TRBJ2-1
V: TRBV15

CDR3: CASSPGLFEKGYTF
DNA: TGTGCCAGCAGTCCCGGACTTTTTGAGAAGGGCTACACCTTC
D: .
size: .
J: TRBJ1-2
V: TRBV2

CDR3: CASSLDGGANTGELFF
DNA: TGCGCCAGCAGCTTGGATGGGGGGGCGAACACCGGGGAGCTGTTTTTT
D: TRBD2
size: .
J: TRBJ2-2
V: TRBV5-1

CDR3: CASSPTGYQETQYF
DNA: TGTGCCAGCAGCCCTACAGGCTACCAAGAGACCCAGTACTTC
D: .
size: .
J: TRBJ2-5
V: TRBV28

CDR3: CASSWGGLWENIQYF
DNA: TGTGCCAGCAGCTGGGGGGGGTTGTGGGAAAACATTCAGTACTTC
D: TRBD2
size: .
J: TRBJ2-4
V: TRBV7-2